The sequence of this TCR beta chain was determined in a study of PD-1 blockade in classical Hodgkin lymphoma. TCRdb keeps only in-frame clones here, not all; method: immunoSEQ multiplex PCR. The sample shows roughly 150,000 clones, around 73% of them seen only once. Each and every patient relapsed after autologous stem cell transplantation, and patients got differing brentuximab vedotin exposure. The receptor was isolated from a human donor with classical Hodgkin lymphoma. The sample was peripheral blood mononuclear cells (PBMCs), taken before the second cycle of nivolumab.

The CDR3 sequence is CASTLDWTSHTDTQYF. CDR3 in DNA: TGCGCCAGCACACTGGATTGGACGTCGCACACAGATACGCAGTATTTT. V gene TRBV5-1 combines with J gene TRBJ2-3, with D uncertain. There are 16 residues in the CDR3. Germline V lookup: CDR1 SGHRS, CDR2 YFSETQ. V lost 6 bases, J lost 2 bases, and 19 bases lay in between.